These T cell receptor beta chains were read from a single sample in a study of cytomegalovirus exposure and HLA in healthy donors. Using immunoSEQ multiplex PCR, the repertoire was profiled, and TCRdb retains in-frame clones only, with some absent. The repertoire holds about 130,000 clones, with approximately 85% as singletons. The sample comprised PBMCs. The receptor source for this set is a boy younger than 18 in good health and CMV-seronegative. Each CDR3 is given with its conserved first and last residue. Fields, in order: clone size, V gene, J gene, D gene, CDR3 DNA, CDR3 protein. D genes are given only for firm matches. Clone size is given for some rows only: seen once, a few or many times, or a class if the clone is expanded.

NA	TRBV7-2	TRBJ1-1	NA	TGTGCCAGCAGCCCGACAGCGAACACTGAAGCTTTCTTT	CASSPTANTEAFF
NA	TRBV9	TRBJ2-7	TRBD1	TGTGCCAGCAGCCCAACCGGGACAGGGTATGACGAGCAGTACTTC	CASSPTGTGYDEQYF
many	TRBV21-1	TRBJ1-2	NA	TGTGCCAACGGGGACAGTTCTAACTATGGCTACACCTTC	CANGDSSNYGYTF
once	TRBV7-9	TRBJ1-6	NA	TGTGCCAGCAGCTTCGAGAAAAGCGCGGGTTCGACAAGCGATTCACCCCTCCACTTT	CASSFEKSAGSTSDSPLHF
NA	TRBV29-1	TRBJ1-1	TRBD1	TGCAGCGGCGGACAGGAGAACACTGAAGCTTTCTTT	CSGGQENTEAFF
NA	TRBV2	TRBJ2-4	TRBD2	TGTGCCAGCACCCGCGGGGCGGGAGTTGGCAAAAACATTCAGTACTTC	CASTRGAGVGKNIQYF
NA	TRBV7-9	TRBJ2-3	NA	TGTGCCAGCAGCTTACGGGCAGGGTTGACAGATACGCAGTATTTT	CASSLRAGLTDTQYF
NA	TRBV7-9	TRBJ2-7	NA	TGTGCCAGCAGCTTACAGGGCGATTACGAGCAGTACTTC	CASSLQGDYEQYF
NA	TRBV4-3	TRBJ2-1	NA	TGCGCCAGCAGCCAAGAGGTTCGGGATGAGCAGTTCTTC	CASSQEVRDEQFF
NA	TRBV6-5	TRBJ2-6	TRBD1	TGTGCCAGCAGATACTCCGGGACAGATGGGGCCAACGTCCTGACTTTC	CASRYSGTDGANVLTF
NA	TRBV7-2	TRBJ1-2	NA	TGTGCCAGCAGCTTAGCCCAAGCCCTCCTTACCTATAACTATGGCTACACCTTC	CASSLAQALLTYNYGYTF
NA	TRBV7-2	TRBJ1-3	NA	TGTGCCAGCAGCTTAGGAGGGAGGGTTGGAAACACCATATATTTT	CASSLGGRVGNTIYF
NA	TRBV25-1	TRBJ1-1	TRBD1	TGTGCCAGCAGTGAACCGACAGGGGGTTTATCTGAAGCTTTCTTT	CASSEPTGGLSEAFF
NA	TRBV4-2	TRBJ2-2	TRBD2	TGTGCCAGCAGCCAAGATCCATGGGGGGGGAGGGACACCGGGGAGCTGTTTTTT	CASSQDPWGGRDTGELFF
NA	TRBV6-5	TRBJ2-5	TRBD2	TGTGCCAGCAGTCCTTTAGCGGGAGTGGAGACCCAGTACTTC	CASSPLAGVETQYF
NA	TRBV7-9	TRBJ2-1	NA	TGTGCCAGCATCAACAGCGGGACACAGTCCGCCGGGGTGCAGTTCTTC	CASINSGTQSAGVQFF
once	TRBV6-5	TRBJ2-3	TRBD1	TGTGCCAGCGGATTCCGGGACAGGGTTCAGTATTTT	CASGFRDRVQYF
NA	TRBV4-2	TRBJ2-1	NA	TGTGCCAGCAGCCAACCCGGGACAAACTCCTACAATGAGCAGTTCTTC	CASSQPGTNSYNEQFF
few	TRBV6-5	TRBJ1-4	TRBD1	TGTGCCAGCAGAGGACAGGGCCCTAATGAAAAACTGTTTTTT	CASRGQGPNEKLFF
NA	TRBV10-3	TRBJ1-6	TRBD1	TGTGCCATCAGTGATTACAGGGGGAAGGATTCACCCCTCCACTTT	CAISDYRGKDSPLHF
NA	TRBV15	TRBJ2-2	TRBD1	TGTGCCACCAGAGGGGACAGGGTTTCCTTCACCGGGGAGCTGTTTTTT	CATRGDRVSFTGELFF
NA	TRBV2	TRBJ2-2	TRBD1	TGTGCCAGCAGAAGGGACAGCGCGAACACCGGGGAGCTGTTTTTT	CASRRDSANTGELFF
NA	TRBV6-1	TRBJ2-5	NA	TGTGCCAGCGAGGGAGGCGCCGGCGAGACCCAGTACTTC	CASEGGAGETQYF
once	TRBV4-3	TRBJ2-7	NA	TGCGCCAGCAGCCAAGAGGTAGCCGGGACTTACCACGAGCAGTACTTC	CASSQEVAGTYHEQYF
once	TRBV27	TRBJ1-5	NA	TGTGCCAGTAATGCAGGGGCGAGCAATCAGCCCCAGCATTTT	CASNAGASNQPQHF
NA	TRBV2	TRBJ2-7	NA	TGTGCCAGCAGTGACGCCCAAACCTCCAGGGAGCAGTACTTC	CASSDAQTSREQYF
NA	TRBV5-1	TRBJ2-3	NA	TGCGCCAGCAGCTTGAGCAGGGCAGATACGCAGTATTTT	CASSLSRADTQYF
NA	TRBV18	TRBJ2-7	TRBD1	TGTGCCAGCTCAGGACAGGGTATCGAGCAGTACTTC	CASSGQGIEQYF
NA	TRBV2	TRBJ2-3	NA	TGTGCCAGCGGGGAGAGTAGCACAGATACGCAGTATTTT	CASGESSTDTQYF
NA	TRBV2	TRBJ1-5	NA	TGTGCCAGCAGTGCGGGATATCGCAATCAGCCCCAGCATTTT	CASSAGYRNQPQHF
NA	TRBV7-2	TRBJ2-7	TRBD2	TGTGCCAGCAGCTTTGCTAGCGGGAGCTCCTACGAGCAGTACTTC	CASSFASGSSYEQYF
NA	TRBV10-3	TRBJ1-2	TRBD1	TGTGCCATCAGGGCGGACAGGTCCTATGGCTACACCTTC	CAIRADRSYGYTF
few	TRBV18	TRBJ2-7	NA	TGTGCCAGCTCATCTCCCAGCGGCATAGATAGCGAGCAGTACTTC	CASSSPSGIDSEQYF
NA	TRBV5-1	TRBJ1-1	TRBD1	TGCGCCAGCAGCGCACCCGACAGGGGCCCTGAAGCTTTCTTT	CASSAPDRGPEAFF
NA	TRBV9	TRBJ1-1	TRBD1	TGTGCCAGCAGCGTAGTAGAGGGGGCCAACACTGAAGCTTTCTTT	CASSVVEGANTEAFF
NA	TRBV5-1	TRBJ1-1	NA	TGCGCCAGCAGCCCCCGCGTGGGGGGCACTGAAGCTTTCTTT	CASSPRVGGTEAFF
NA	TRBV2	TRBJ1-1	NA	TGTGCCAGCACTATAGGGGGGGTTCTCACTGAAGCTTTCTTT	CASTIGGVLTEAFF
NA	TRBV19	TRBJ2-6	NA	TGTGCCAGTTCCCATGGGGGGACCGGGGCCAACGTCCTGACTTTC	CASSHGGTGANVLTF
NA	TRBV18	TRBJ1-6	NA	TGTGCCAGCTCATCTACAGGGAGCTCCTATAATTCACCCCTCCACTTT	CASSSTGSSYNSPLHF
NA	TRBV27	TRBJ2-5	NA	TGTGCCAGCAGTCCGGACTCGGCCCCTTTAGGGACCCAGTACTTC	CASSPDSAPLGTQYF
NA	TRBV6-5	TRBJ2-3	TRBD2	TGTGCCAGCAGTTACGGGCGGGGGGGCGGGAGAGATACGCAGTATTTT	CASSYGRGGGRDTQYF
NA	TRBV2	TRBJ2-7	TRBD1	TGTGCCAGCAGTGCCGGGACAGGACTATACGAGCAGTACTTC	CASSAGTGLYEQYF
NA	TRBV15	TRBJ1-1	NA	TGTGCCACCAGCGGCGGTTACGGGGACACTGAAGCTTTCTTT	CATSGGYGDTEAFF
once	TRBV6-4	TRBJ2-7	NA	TGTGCCAGCAGGAAATTGGCGGGGGCCTTCTCCTACGAGCAGTACTTC	CASRKLAGAFSYEQYF
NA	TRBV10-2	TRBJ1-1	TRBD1	TGCGCCAGCAGTGAGGAGACAGGGATGGTTGAAGCTTTCTTT	CASSEETGMVEAFF
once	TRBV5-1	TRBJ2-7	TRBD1	TGCGCCAGCAGCTTGGAGGGGGCGGTTTACGAGCAGTACTTC	CASSLEGAVYEQYF
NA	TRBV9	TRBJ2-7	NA	TGTGCCAGCAACCCTCAGGGGCTCCACGAGCAGTACTTC	CASNPQGLHEQYF
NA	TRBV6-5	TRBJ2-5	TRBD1	TGTGCCAGCAGTTACTCCGGACAGGGAGAGACCCAGTACTTC	CASSYSGQGETQYF
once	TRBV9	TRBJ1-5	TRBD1	TGTGCCAGCAGCGTAGGGACAGGGTACAATCAGCCCCAGCATTTT	CASSVGTGYNQPQHF
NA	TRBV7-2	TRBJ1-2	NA	TGTGCCAGCAGCTTAGTGGGGAGGGGCTACACCTTC	CASSLVGRGYTF
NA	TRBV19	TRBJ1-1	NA	TGTGCCAGTAGCGACCCGACCGACATGAACACTGAAGCTTTCTTT	CASSDPTDMNTEAFF
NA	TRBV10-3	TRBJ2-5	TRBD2	TGTGCCATCAGTGAGTCGAGGCGAGCGGGAGGGTCAGAGACCCAGTACTTC	CAISESRRAGGSETQYF
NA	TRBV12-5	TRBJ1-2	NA	TGTGCTAGTGGTTTGGTTCGCAGGGGTTTC	CASGLVRRGF
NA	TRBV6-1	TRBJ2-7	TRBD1	TGTGCCAGCAGTGACCCCAATGACAGGGGAGATTCCTACGAGCAGTACTTC	CASSDPNDRGDSYEQYF